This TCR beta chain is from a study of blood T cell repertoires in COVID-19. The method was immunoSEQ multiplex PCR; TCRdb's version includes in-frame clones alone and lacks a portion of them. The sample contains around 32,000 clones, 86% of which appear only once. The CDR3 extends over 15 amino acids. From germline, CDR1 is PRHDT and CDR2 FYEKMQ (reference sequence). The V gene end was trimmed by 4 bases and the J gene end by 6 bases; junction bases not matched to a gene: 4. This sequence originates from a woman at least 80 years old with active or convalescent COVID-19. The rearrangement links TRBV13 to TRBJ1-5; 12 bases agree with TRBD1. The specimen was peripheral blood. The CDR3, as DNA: TGTGCCAGCAGCTCTGGGACAGGGGGCGGTCAGCCCCAGCATTTT. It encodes CASSSGTGGGQPQHF.